These T cell receptor beta chains were read from a single sample in a study of cytomegalovirus exposure and HLA in healthy donors. Libraries were prepared by immunoSEQ multiplex PCR; TCRdb keeps only in-frame clonotypes and omits some of them. In the table there are about 180,000 clones, 84% of which are singletons. Specimen: PBMCs. The receptor set was obtained from a young man in good health and CMV-seronegative. Both conserved end residues are part of each CDR3. The D gene is left open where the match is weak. Not every row has a clone size; where given, it reads once, few, many or a size class.

D gene	V gene	clone size	J gene	CDR3 protein	CDR3 DNA
TRBD1	TRBV30	NA	TRBJ1-5	CAWRTKRQGSRQPQHF	TGTGCCTGGAGGACTAAGAGACAGGGCTCTAGACAGCCCCAGCATTTT
TRBD1	TRBV30	NA	TRBJ2-5	CAWGGTGGTGTQYF	TGTGCCTGGGGAGGGACAGGGGGGACTGGGACCCAGTACTTC
TRBD1	TRBV7-9	NA	TRBJ2-7	CASSLAAGGAYEQYF	TGTGCCAGCAGCTTAGCCGCAGGGGGAGCCTACGAGCAGTACTTC
NA	TRBV5-6	once	TRBJ1-2	CASSLEPGLVFRGYTF	TGTGCCAGCAGCTTGGAACCGGGACTGGTTTTCCGGGGCTACACCTTC
NA	TRBV28	NA	TRBJ2-3	CASSLVANTQYF	TGTGCCAGCAGTTTAGTAGCCAATACGCAGTATTTT
NA	TRBV30	NA	TRBJ2-4	CAWSGPGRAKNIQYF	TGTGCCTGGAGTGGCCCAGGGAGGGCCAAAAACATTCAGTACTTC
TRBD2	TRBV29-1	few	TRBJ2-2	CTGGDGTGELFF	TGCACCGGGGGGGATGGCACCGGGGAGCTGTTTTTT
TRBD1	TRBV27	NA	TRBJ2-7	CASSPRQGVDYEQYF	TGTGCCAGCAGCCCTAGACAGGGTGTGGACTACGAGCAGTACTTC
TRBD1	TRBV7-3	NA	TRBJ2-5	CASSTTGVETQYF	TGTGCCAGCAGCACCACAGGGGTTGAGACCCAGTACTTC
NA	TRBV5-1	NA	TRBJ2-3	CASSLSGFQDTQYF	TGCGCCAGCAGCTTGTCAGGGTTCCAAGATACGCAGTATTTT
TRBD1	TRBV15	NA	TRBJ1-6	CATSRTDRVNSPLHF	TGTGCCACCAGCAGAACCGACAGGGTTAATTCACCCCTCCACTTT
TRBD2	TRBV5-4	NA	TRBJ2-1	CASSGTGSGTRKFF	TGTGCCAGCAGCGGAACAGGGTCCGGGACTAGGAAGTTCTTC
NA	TRBV7-7	once	TRBJ2-7	CASSGVGQGSTHEQYF	TGTGCTAGCAGCGGAGTTGGCCAGGGGTCGACCCACGAGCAGTACTTC
NA	TRBV6-5	few	TRBJ2-1	CASSYSGEYSDEQFF	TGTGCCAGCAGTTACTCCGGGGAATATAGCGATGAGCAGTTCTTC
TRBD1	TRBV6-4	NA	TRBJ2-1	CASSDFWTGGRDEQFF	TGTGCCAGCAGCGACTTCTGGACAGGGGGCCGGGATGAGCAGTTCTTC
NA	TRBV4-1	NA	TRBJ2-5	CASSQVGGSQETQYF	TGCGCCAGCAGCCAAGTGGGCGGGTCACAAGAGACCCAGTACTTC
NA	TRBV18	NA	TRBJ1-1	CASSPGRTEAFF	TGTGCCAGCTCCCCGGGGAGAACTGAAGCTTTCTTT
NA	TRBV27	NA	TRBJ2-1	CASSGWGDEQFF	TGTGCCAGCAGTGGGTGGGGGGATGAGCAGTTCTTC
NA	TRBV28	NA	TRBJ1-6	CASSTNRESSYNSPLHF	TGTGCCAGCAGCACCAACAGGGAAAGCTCCTATAATTCACCCCTCCACTTT